The present T cell receptor (beta chain) was sequenced within a study of CD4 T cells in relation to SARS-CoV-2 and coronaviruses. Whole-study context: ViraFEST: roughly ten-day antigen culture of PBMCs, then TCR beta CDR3 sequencing.

V lost 4 bases and J lost 1, with 18 bases in between. The germline gives CDR1 SGHRS, CDR2 YFSETQ. The CDR3 length is 17 residues. This clone has only one observation. The antigen is unknown. Sequenced by immunoSEQ multiplex PCR; TCRdb stores in-frame clones only, minus some. The sample shows tens of thousands of clones, 65% to 85% of them seen only once. The unexposed donors gave CD4+ T cells in about 2011-2019, prior to COVID-19. The cells were cultured for around ten days before CD4+ T cells were isolated. The sequenced sample was CD4+ T cells from PBMCs, cultured in vitro. This clonotype was obtained from a human donor in good health. The rearrangement joins TRBV5-1 to TRBJ1-3; maybe TRBD1 (5 bases). CDR3 DNA: TGCGCCAGCAGCCCGGGACGGAGCTTTGGTTCTGGAAACACCATATATTTT. Translation gives CASSPGRSFGSGNTIYF.